The 15 T cell receptor beta chains given below trace back to one sample, sequenced in a study of T cell changes during pregnancy in multiple sclerosis (dated by TCRdb to 2018 to 2020). Library preparation employed the immunoSEQ multiplex PCR assay. This immuneACCESS table, as held by TCRdb, lists in-frame sequences with V and J called but not all clones. Of the missing ones, under half trace to an unresolved V gene in checked studies; the others have no known cause. The sample table lists some 75,000 clones, about 95% of them with a count of one. The top ten clones comprise 0.85% to 1.2% of the sample. This sample comprised peripheral blood, obtained in the second trimester of pregnancy. These receptors all come from a female donor with multiple sclerosis, enrolled in a pregnancy study.

The chain has TRBV5-1 and TRBJ1-1; D unclear. Between the trimmed V and J ends, which lost 4 bases and 1 base, there was a span of 14 bases. CDR3 length: 15 amino acids. Looked up from germline, CDR1 is SGHRS and CDR2 is YFSETQ. For the CDR3, the DNA is TGCGCCAGCAGCACCAACCCCACGGGGAACACTGAAGCTTTCTTT. It specifies CASSTNPTGNTEAFF.

As DNA, the CDR3 is TGTGCCAGCAGCGACCGGACAGGGGATCGCTACACCTTC. Residues: CASSDRTGDRYTF. The V gene is TRBV9, the J gene TRBJ1-2, with 9 bases fitting TRBD1. CDR1 and CDR2 (germline): SGDLS, YYNGEE. CDR3 length: 13 amino acids. With V trimmed by 3 bases and J by 9 bases, 6 bases remained unmatched.

Only a few counts were recorded for this clone. This chain uses TRBV13 with TRBJ2-7, with 13 bases matching TRBD2. Germline lookup yields CDR1 PRHDT and CDR2 FYEKMQ (reference sequence). CDR3 length: 16 amino acids. The V gene end was trimmed by 5 bases and the J gene end by 3 bases; junction bases not matched to a gene: 7. The CDR3 region has the DNA TGTGCCAGCAGCAGGACTAGCGGGAGTATCATCTACGAGCAGTACTTC. It translates to CASSRTSGSIIYEQYF.

The chain is built from TRBV6-5 and TRBJ2-2; tentatively, D is TRBD2 (6 bases). CDR1 MNHEY and CDR2 SVGAGI come from the germline V gene. CDR3 length equals 14 residues. V gave up 6 bases and J gave up 5 bases, with 13 bases separating them. CDR3 loop: CASRVPGRTGELFF. In DNA form, the CDR3 reads TGTGCCAGCAGGGTACCAGGGAGGACCGGGGAGCTGTTTTTT.

This rearrangement joins TRBV10-2 to TRBJ2-2; 10 positions agree with TRBD2. This CDR3 contains 14 residues. Per germline, CDR1 WSHSY and CDR2 SAAADI. V trimming: 3 bases; J trimming: 7 bases; junction bases outside the gene matches: 2. The DNA of the CDR3 is TGCGCCAGCAGTGAACTAGCGGGATACGGGGAGCTGTTTTTT. Translation: CASSELAGYGELFF.

V and J are TRBV6-1 and TRBJ2-2, with TRBD1 matching over 7 bases. Germline V lookup: CDR1 MNHNS, CDR2 SASEGT. The CDR3 consists of 15 residues. The V gene end was trimmed by 6 bases and the J gene end by 2 bases; junction bases not matched to a gene: 6. The CDR3 DNA reads as TGTGCCAGCAGAACGACAGGGTTTAACACCGGGGAGCTGTTTTTT. Translating gives CASRTTGFNTGELFF.

The gene calls are TRBV7-2 and TRBJ2-5, with D possibly matching TRBD2 (5 bases). The V end was cut by 1 base, the J end by 5 bases, with 14 bases between. The CDR3 totals 15 residues. Germline V CDR1 and CDR2: SGHTA, FQGNSA. CDR3 in DNA: TGTGCCAGCAGCTTAGAGGCGGGTCGAAGGGAGACCCAGTACTTC. Its translation: CASSLEAGRRETQYF.

The chain employs TRBV9 and TRBJ1-3, with D possibly being TRBD1 (5 bases). V was clipped by 7 bases and J by 4 bases, with 6 bases between them. The CDR3 contains 11 residues. Germline V CDR1 and CDR2: SGDLS, YYNGEE. The CDR3 here is CASGGGNTIYF. The CDR3 DNA follows: TGTGCCAGCGGGGGGGGAAACACCATATATTTT.

This clone has just a few counts. The chain links TRBV6-1 to TRBJ2-7; 9 bases align to TRBD2. V was clipped by 1 base and J by 3 bases; unmatched bases: 4. CDR3 length equals 15 residues. CDR1 MNHNS and CDR2 SASEGT come from the germline V gene. The CDR3 bases are TGTGCCAGCAGTGAAGAGGATAGCGGGAGCTACGAGCAGTACTTC. Translated: CASSEEDSGSYEQYF.

The chain recombines TRBV7-6 with TRBJ2-7; 7 bases agree with TRBD2. The germline V gene has CDR1 SGHVS and CDR2 FNYEAQ. The length of the CDR3 is 14 residues. V shed 1 base and J 3 bases; nucleotides not matched to a gene: 3. The CDR3 loop reads CASSLGGTIYEQYF. The CDR3, as DNA: TGTGCCAGCAGCTTAGGGGGGACTATCTACGAGCAGTACTTC.

This rearrangement joins TRBV5-1 to TRBJ1-2; D not certain. V shed 4 bases and J shed 6 bases, with 13 bases lying between them. The CDR3 is 13 amino acids. The germline gives CDR1 SGHRS, CDR2 YFSETQ. CDR3 nucleotide sequence: TGCGCCAGCAGCCTCGGGAAGGCGGATGGCTACACCTTC. Its translation is CASSLGKADGYTF.

The chain joins TRBV28 to TRBJ1-2, with 8 bases fitting TRBD1. This CDR3 is 11 amino acids long. CDR1 MDHEN and CDR2 SYDVKM come from the germline V gene. Trimming took 5 bases from V and 11 from J; bases not matched to a gene: 4. The CDR3, as DNA: TGTGCCAGCAGTAGGACAGGGAGGTACACCTTC. Protein: CASSRTGRYTF.

The chain couples TRBV29-1 to TRBJ1-1; no clear D gene. CDR3 length equals 16 residues. The ends were cut back, 0 bases at V and 0 bases at J, with 14 bases in the middle. Germline CDR1 reads SQVTM; CDR2 reads ANQGSEA. For the CDR3, the DNA is TGCAGCGTTGAAGATCCTTTGGAGAATCTGAACACTGAAGCTTTCTTT. Translation gives CSVEDPLENLNTEAFF.

This sequence joins TRBV27 and TRBJ2-2, with D unclear. The germline CDR1 and CDR2 sequences are MNHEY and SMNVEV (reference sequence). This CDR3 has 12 amino acids. V was pared by 3 bases and J by 6 bases, with 5 bases between. In DNA form, the CDR3 reads TGTGCCAGCAGTTTCCCCTCCGGGGAGCTGTTTTTT. Its protein is CASSFPSGELFF.

This clone was recorded only once. The chain's CDR3 is CASSLIGRGAKETQYF. The CDR3 DNA sequence: TGTGCCAGCAGCTTAATCGGGCGCGGGGCCAAGGAGACCCAGTACTTC. The rearrangement joins TRBV7-3 to TRBJ2-5, with D perhaps TRBD2 (6 bases). CDR1 and CDR2 (germline): SGHTA, FQGTGA. The CDR3 runs to 16 residues. The V gene lost 1 base and the J gene lost 5 bases, with 17 bases spanning the gap.